The clone carrying this TCR delta chain was seen a handful of times. At residue 18, TCRdb's protein disagrees with the DNA translation; the protein shown here derives from the DNA. The length of the CDR3 is 19 residues. CDR1 is TSWWSYY and CDR2 is QGS in the germline V gene. The data derive from a study of gamma-delta chains in newborns, infants, children. TCRdb re-called clones from the reads using CATT. Found here are some 8,300 delta-chain clones, roughly 1.6% of them singletons; the top ten hold 7% to 10%. V is TRDV1 and J is TRDJ1; D perhaps matches TRDD3 (8 bases). Source material: blood. This receptor was taken from a child who was a newborn, infant or young child, either healthy, febrile or measles-vaccinated (not recorded which). CDR3 bases: TGTGCTCTTGGGGAACCACTTTCCTACGTGGTGGGGGATGGCGATAAACTCACCTTT. It specifies CALGEPLSYVVGDGDKLTF.